These T cell receptor beta chains were read from a single sample in a study of blood T cell repertoires in COVID-19. Method: immunoSEQ multiplex PCR; TCRdb's copy keeps in-frame clones and lacks some. The table records some 250,000 clones, 75% to 90% of them present only once. Sequenced sample: peripheral blood. These receptor sequences come from a woman in her 30s who had recovered from COVID-19. Both conserved end residues are part of each CDR3. D genes are given only for firm matches. Clone size is given for some rows only: seen once, a few or many times, or a class if the clone is expanded.

clone size	V gene	J gene	D gene	CDR3 protein	CDR3 DNA
.	TRBV5-1	TRBJ2-7	TRBD2	CASSLSLAGVDEQYF	TGCGCCAGCAGCTTGTCCCTAGCGGGGGTAGACGAGCAGTACTTC
few	TRBV4-1	TRBJ1-2	.	CASSQAETVLYGYTF	TGCGCCAGCAGCCAAGCAGAGACAGTTCTCTATGGCTACACCTTC
.	TRBV6-5	TRBJ2-5	TRBD2	CASSTLAGARETQYF	TGTGCCAGCAGTACACTAGCGGGGGCAAGAGAGACCCAGTACTTC
.	TRBV12-5	TRBJ2-2	.	CASGLYNTGELFF	TGTGCTAGTGGTTTATATAACACCGGGGAGCTGTTTTTT
.	TRBV19	TRBJ1-6	TRBD1	CASSSKDRSYNSPLHF	TGTGCCAGTAGTTCCAAGGACAGGTCCTATAATTCACCCCTCCACTTT
once	TRBV5-1	TRBJ1-3	.	CASSLSPQASGNTIYF	TGCGCCAGCAGCTTGTCCCCACAGGCCTCTGGAAACACCATATATTTT
.	TRBV4-1	TRBJ1-1	.	CASSLTGNTEAFF	TGCGCCAGCAGCCTGACAGGGAACACTGAAGCTTTCTTT
.	TRBV9	TRBJ1-5	.	CASSVAPGHYSQHSNQPQHF	TGTGCCAGCAGCGTAGCCCCGGGACACTACAGCCAACATAGCAATCAGCCCCAGCATTTT
.	TRBV2	TRBJ1-1	.	CASTLGLRTEAFF	TGTGCCAGCACTCTTGGACTCCGTACTGAAGCTTTCTTT
.	TRBV19	TRBJ1-1	.	CASRAGGVNTEAFF	TGTGCCAGTAGGGCCGGCGGGGTGAACACTGAAGCTTTCTTT
.	TRBV16	TRBJ1-4	.	CASSQSEGRTEKLFF	TGTGCCAGCAGCCAATCGGAGGGGCGGACTGAAAAACTGTTTTTT
.	TRBV7-9	TRBJ2-1	TRBD1	CASTKRGPEQFF	TGTGCCAGCACTAAAAGGGGGCCTGAGCAGTTCTTC
.	TRBV5-1	TRBJ2-6	.	CASGGISDSGANVLTF	TGCGCCAGCGGAGGGATTTCTGACTCTGGGGCCAACGTCCTGACTTTC
.	TRBV6-6	TRBJ2-4	.	CASSQPPRQGSSQYF	TGTGCCAGCAGCCAACCTCCCCGGCAGGGCAGTTCTCAGTACTTC
.	TRBV18	TRBJ2-2	.	CASSPRGKLNTGELFF	TGTGCCAGCTCACCACGGGGCAAACTGAACACCGGGGAGCTGTTTTTT
.	TRBV3-1/TRBV3-2	TRBJ2-7	TRBD1	CASSLRDRELKQYF	TGTGCCAGCAGCCTCCGGGACAGGGAGCTGAAGCAGTACTTC
.	TRBV5-5	TRBJ2-7	.	CASSLEQYARGIEQYF	TGTGCCAGCAGCTTGGAACAGTACGCCCGGGGGATCGAGCAGTACTTC
.	TRBV5-4	TRBJ2-1	TRBD1	CASSPWDSNEQFF	TGTGCCAGCAGCCCCTGGGACAGCAATGAGCAGTTCTTC
.	TRBV6-5	TRBJ1-2	.	CASTPSTGIDYGYTF	TGTGCCAGCACCCCCTCGACGGGGATTGACTATGGCTACACCTTC
.	TRBV10-1	TRBJ2-1	TRBD2	CASSEAKGPAGDNEQFF	TGCGCCAGCAGTGAGGCGAAGGGGCCAGCGGGAGACAATGAGCAGTTCTTC
once	TRBV5-5	TRBJ1-5	TRBD1	CASSLGTGDQPQHF	TGTGCCAGCAGCTTGGGGACAGGGGATCAGCCCCAGCATTTT
.	TRBV9	TRBJ2-1	.	CASSVTEASYNEQFF	TGTGCCAGCAGCGTAACAGAAGCCTCCTACAATGAGCAGTTCTTC
.	TRBV12-5	TRBJ1-2	.	CASAWDGRGHGYTF	TGTGCTAGTGCCTGGGACGGGAGGGGCCATGGCTACACCTTC
.	TRBV6-4	TRBJ2-1	.	CASSGGLSNEQFF	TGTGCCAGCAGTGGGGGACTTTCCAATGAGCAGTTCTTC
.	TRBV7-2	TRBJ1-2	.	CASSLGGRANYGYTF	TGTGCCAGCAGCTTAGGTGGGAGGGCTAACTATGGCTACACCTTC
few	TRBV5-1	TRBJ2-6	.	CASSSGESSGANVLTF	TGCGCCAGCAGCTCCGGGGAGAGCTCTGGGGCCAACGTCCTGACTTTC
.	TRBV4-2	TRBJ2-1	TRBD2	CASSQNRETSGGAWGEQFF	TGTGCCAGCAGCCAAAATCGGGAGACTAGCGGGGGGGCATGGGGTGAGCAGTTCTTC
.	TRBV9	TRBJ1-2	TRBD1	CASSARSGGSLDGYTF	TGTGCCAGCAGCGCCCGATCAGGGGGCTCCCTAGATGGCTACACCTTC
.	TRBV15	TRBJ1-1	.	CATRLREYMNTEAFF	TGTGCCACCAGACTCCGGGAATACATGAACACTGAAGCTTTCTTT
.	TRBV15	TRBJ1-6	TRBD1	CATSRDIDDRVSPLHF	TGTGCCACCAGCAGAGATATAGATGACAGGGTATCACCCCTCCACTTT
.	TRBV7-3	TRBJ2-3	TRBD1	CASSLGQGAYGTDTQYF	TGTGCCAGCAGCCTCGGACAGGGGGCTTATGGCACAGATACGCAGTATTTT
.	TRBV9	TRBJ1-4	.	CASSRDTNEKLFF	TGTGCCAGCAGCCGGGACACAAATGAAAAACTGTTTTTT
.	TRBV2	TRBJ1-5	TRBD1	CASSLRTGDQPQHF	TGTGCCAGCAGTCTGAGGACAGGAGATCAGCCCCAGCATTTT
once	TRBV4-1	TRBJ2-7	.	CASSQLGSVSSYEQYF	TGCGCCAGCAGCCAATTGGGTAGCGTGTCGTCCTACGAGCAGTACTTC
few	TRBV4-2	TRBJ2-7	TRBD1	CASRPRDSYEQYF	TGTGCCAGCAGACCCCGGGACAGCTACGAGCAGTACTTC
once	TRBV29-1	TRBJ2-7	TRBD1	CSVNTGDWYEQYF	TGCAGCGTCAACACAGGGGATTGGTACGAGCAGTACTTC
once	TRBV5-6	TRBJ2-5	TRBD2	CASSPQRGASQETQYF	TGTGCCAGCAGCCCGCAGCGGGGGGCCTCACAAGAGACCCAGTACTTC
.	TRBV6-5	TRBJ1-6	.	CASRTDSYSPLHF	TGTGCCAGCAGGACGGACAGTTATTCACCCCTCCACTTT
.	TRBV5-1	TRBJ2-7	.	CASSLGAGSSYEQYF	TGCGCCAGCAGCTTGGGGGCCGGGAGCTCCTACGAGCAGTACTTC
.	TRBV5-4	TRBJ2-5	.	CASSKDLSGVEETQYF	TGTGCCAGCAGCAAGGACCTTAGCGGAGTAGAAGAGACCCAGTACTTC
few	TRBV7-9	TRBJ1-2	.	CASSLPGTPTAF	TGTGCCAGCAGCCTTCCCGGGACACCCACCGCCTTC
.	TRBV5-1	TRBJ2-5	.	CASSGTNQETQYF	TGCGCCAGCAGCGGGACAAACCAAGAGACCCAGTACTTC
.	TRBV3-1/TRBV3-2	TRBJ1-2	TRBD1	CASSQQDRPGYTF	TGTGCCAGCAGCCAGCAGGACAGGCCTGGCTACACCTTC
.	TRBV6-6	TRBJ1-5	.	CASSRPGRSNQPQHF	TGTGCCAGCAGCCGGCCGGGAAGGAGCAATCAGCCCCAGCATTTT
.	TRBV30	TRBJ2-7	.	CACRGRFYEQYF	TGTGCCTGCCGGGGGAGATTCTACGAGCAGTACTTC
.	TRBV6-4	TRBJ1-2	.	CASSPGGQVYGYTF	TGTGCCAGCAGCCCGGGAGGGCAGGTCTATGGCTACACCTTC
.	TRBV15	TRBJ2-7	TRBD2	CATRALAGAYEQYF	TGTGCCACTAGGGCCCTAGCGGGGGCCTACGAGCAGTACTTC
.	TRBV30	TRBJ1-5	TRBD1	CAWSADRASNQPQHF	TGTGCCTGGAGTGCGGACAGGGCAAGCAATCAGCCCCAGCATTTT
.	TRBV7-2	TRBJ2-7	.	CASSLAGVYEQYF	TGTGCCAGCAGCTTAGCAGGGGTCTACGAGCAGTACTTC